The rows below give T cell receptor beta chains drawn from one sample of a study of T cells after yellow fever vaccination. In TCRdb, the 5' RACE reads were re-called with MiXCR into one record per CDR3 protein. The sample has 150,000 or so distinct CDR3 sequences; about 7% are singletons. Sequences were derived from CD4+ T cells sorted from PBMCs, sampled 10 days after the yellow fever booster vaccination. The receptors here all came from a man aged 25 to 40 who received the YFV17D yellow fever vaccine. Each CDR3 is given with its conserved first and last residue. D genes are given only for firm matches. A row's size may be missing; if present it is once, few, many or a size class.

clone size	D gene	J gene	V gene	CDR3 protein	CDR3 DNA
many	TRBD2	TRBJ2-1	TRBV29-1	CSVEEGLAGVYEQFF	TGCAGCGTTGAAGAAGGACTAGCGGGAGTCTATGAGCAGTTCTTC
-	-	TRBJ1-5	TRBV5-5	CASSVGGGNQPQHF	TGTGCCAGCAGCGTAGGGGGGGGCAATCAGCCCCAGCATTTT
many	TRBD2	TRBJ2-1	TRBV20-1	CSSYIPGTSYNEQFF	TGCAGTTCATATATACCCGGGACTAGCTACAATGAGCAGTTCTTC
many	-	TRBJ2-1	TRBV5-1	CASRRWVYNEQFF	TGCGCCAGCCGGAGGTGGGTTTACAATGAGCAGTTCTTC
-	-	TRBJ2-5	TRBV10-1	CASSGTGTDQETQYF	TGCGCCAGCAGTGGTACCGGGACGGACCAAGAGACCCAGTACTTC
many	TRBD1	TRBJ2-5	TRBV5-1	CASSLDPTGGETQYF	TGCGCCAGCAGCTTGGACCCGACAGGGGGGGAGACCCAGTACTTC
many	TRBD1	TRBJ2-3	TRBV12-3/TRBV12-4	CASRPDRGETDTQYF	TGTGCCAGCAGGCCGGACAGGGGGGAAACAGATACGCAGTATTTT
few	-	TRBJ2-2	TRBV19	CASSITFGNTGELFF	TGTGCCAGTAGTATTACATTTGGGAACACCGGGGAGCTGTTTTTT
many	TRBD1	TRBJ2-5	TRBV11-3	CASSPGTEKETQYF	TGTGCCAGCAGCCCCGGGACAGAAAAAGAGACCCAGTACTTC
few	TRBD1	TRBJ1-5	TRBV20-1	CSAYSGQGPHQPQHF	TGCAGTGCTTATTCGGGACAGGGACCTCACCAGCCCCAGCATTTT
many	-	TRBJ2-7	TRBV5-1	CASSLKEGASPGGEQYF	TGCGCCAGCAGCTTGAAGGAGGGGGCGAGCCCAGGGGGCGAGCAGTACTTC
-	-	TRBJ2-1	TRBV7-2	CASSSSFGGSYNEQFF	TGTGCCAGCAGCTCCTCCTTTGGGGGCTCCTACAATGAGCAGTTCTTC
few	TRBD2	TRBJ2-7	TRBV28	CASKAGVGYEQYF	TGTGCCAGCAAGGCGGGAGTGGGATACGAGCAGTACTTC
many	-	TRBJ2-2	TRBV28	CASRPGGIAVTGELFF	TGTGCCAGCAGGCCAGGGGGGATTGCGGTCACCGGGGAGCTGTTTTTT
many	-	TRBJ2-1	TRBV20-1	CSARNSGPKSEQFF	TGCAGTGCTAGGAATTCCGGTCCAAAAAGTGAGCAGTTCTTC
many	-	TRBJ2-3	TRBV11-2	CASSFSGSPWDTQYF	TGTGCCAGCAGCTTTAGCGGTTCCCCCTGGGATACGCAGTATTTT
many	-	TRBJ2-3	TRBV20-1	CSAVDATQYF	TGCAGTGCAGTGGACGCTACGCAGTATTTT
many	-	TRBJ2-6	TRBV20-1	CSAAAGANVLTF	TGCAGTGCCGCAGCCGGGGCCAACGTCCTGACTTTC
many	-	TRBJ1-1	TRBV5-5	CASSLVGVGDTEAFF	TGTGCCAGCAGCTTGGTTGGGGTCGGCGACACTGAAGCTTTCTTT
many	-	TRBJ2-1	TRBV20-1	CGPVLNNEQFF	TGCGGACCTGTCCTTAACAATGAGCAGTTCTTC
many	-	TRBJ2-3	TRBV29-1	CSVEPGRTDTQYF	TGCAGCGTTGAACCGGGACGCACAGATACGCAGTATTTT
many	TRBD2	TRBJ2-3	TRBV7-2	CASSRRTSGTDTQYF	TGTGCCAGCAGCAGACGGACTAGCGGGACAGATACGCAGTATTTT
many	-	TRBJ2-1	TRBV7-9	CASSPMGSYNEQFF	TGTGCCAGCAGCCCCATGGGATCCTACAATGAGCAGTTCTTC
many	-	TRBJ2-2	TRBV7-2	CASSLGRLGATGELFF	TGTGCCAGCAGCTTAGGGCGTCTAGGGGCTACCGGGGAGCTGTTTTTT
-	-	TRBJ1-1	TRBV20-1	CSAPRIDTEAFF	TGCAGTGCGCCTCGTATTGACACTGAAGCTTTCTTT
many	TRBD2	TRBJ2-7	TRBV20-1	CSAETTLAGVEQYF	TGCAGTGCCGAGACGACGCTAGCGGGAGTCGAGCAGTACTTC
many	-	TRBJ2-1	TRBV7-2	CASSLAWTNYNEQFF	TGTGCCAGCAGCTTAGCGTGGACTAACTACAATGAGCAGTTCTTC
-	-	TRBJ1-2	TRBV7-2	CASSLRLQGRGYTF	TGTGCCAGCAGCTTAAGGTTGCAGGGTCGTGGCTACACCTTC
many	-	TRBJ2-7	TRBV12-3/TRBV12-4	CASSPRTETGEQYF	TGTGCCAGCAGCCCCAGGACGGAAACGGGCGAGCAGTACTTC
many	TRBD1	TRBJ2-3	TRBV6-2/TRBV6-3	CASSLGQGPDTQYF	TGTGCCAGCAGCCTCGGACAGGGGCCAGATACGCAGTATTTT
-	-	TRBJ2-3	TRBV20-1	CSARLGYPRSDTQYF	TGCAGTGCTAGATTGGGCTACCCGAGGTCAGATACGCAGTATTTT
many	TRBD2	TRBJ2-7	TRBV7-2	CASSHSGPSYEQYF	TGTGCCAGCAGCCATAGCGGGCCGTCCTACGAGCAGTACTTC
-	-	TRBJ2-7	TRBV7-2	CASSLLRARAGEQYF	TGTGCCAGCAGCTTACTCCGGGCCCGAGCGGGCGAGCAGTACTTC
few	-	TRBJ1-5	TRBV27	CASVIRNRPYQPQHF	TGTGCCAGCGTCATCCGAAACAGGCCTTATCAGCCCCAGCATTTT
many	-	TRBJ2-1	TRBV4-2	CASSQDPKDNEQFF	TGTGCCAGCAGCCAAGACCCGAAAGACAATGAGCAGTTCTTC
many	TRBD2	TRBJ2-1	TRBV7-6	CASSLAPGTSGRLEQFF	TGTGCCAGCAGCTTAGCACCCGGGACTAGCGGGAGATTAGAGCAGTTCTTC
many	-	TRBJ1-1	TRBV18	CASHQGFDTEAFF	TGTGCCAGCCACCAGGGATTCGACACTGAAGCTTTCTTT
-	-	TRBJ2-1	TRBV6-2/TRBV6-3	CASSRTSNEQFF	TGTGCCAGCAGCCGAACAAGCAATGAGCAGTTCTTC
many	TRBD2	TRBJ2-5	TRBV5-1	CASSGPWSSGRQETQYF	TGCGCCAGCAGCGGGCCTTGGTCTAGCGGGAGGCAAGAGACCCAGTACTTC
few	TRBD1	TRBJ2-7	TRBV20-1	CSAKKLPGQGVYEQYF	TGCAGTGCTAAGAAACTTCCGGGACAGGGGGTCTACGAGCAGTACTTC
many	-	TRBJ2-7	TRBV7-2	CASSSSAGLSIEQYF	TGTGCCAGCAGCTCAAGTGCAGGGTTAAGTATCGAGCAGTACTTC
many	-	TRBJ2-1	TRBV30	CAWSVRNEQFF	TGTGCCTGGAGTGTTAGGAATGAGCAGTTCTTC
few	TRBD1	TRBJ1-2	TRBV5-1	CASSWEGADGGYTF	TGCGCCAGCAGCTGGGAGGGGGCGGATGGTGGCTACACCTTC
many	-	TRBJ2-1	TRBV7-2	CASSTASPDYNEQFF	TGTGCCAGCAGCACTGCTAGCCCAGACTACAATGAGCAGTTCTTC
-	TRBD2	TRBJ2-3	TRBV7-9	CASSLGDGRASDTQYF	TGTGCCAGCAGCTTAGGGGACGGGAGGGCCTCGGATACGCAGTATTTT
many	TRBD1	TRBJ1-1	TRBV20-1	CSARGDRGNTEAFF	TGCAGTGCTAGGGGGGACAGGGGGAACACTGAAGCTTTCTTT
many	TRBD1	TRBJ1-1	TRBV5-1	CASSPPTGTGDTEAFF	TGCGCCAGCAGCCCCCCAACCGGGACAGGGGACACTGAAGCTTTCTTT
many	TRBD1	TRBJ1-5	TRBV29-1	CSVAQGIDQPQHF	TGCAGCGTTGCACAGGGGATAGATCAGCCCCAGCATTTT